This T cell receptor beta chain was identified during a study of OX40 agonist ivuxolimab in advanced cancers. General study points: What antigens the expanded peripheral T cells recognized was never established. CD8+ T cells (on average) carried more expanded clones than CD4+ T cells. Clonal expansion was seen in CD4+ and CD8+ blood T cells by week 6 at 0.1 to 3.0 mg/kg.

Blood got drawn at baseline, again on cycle 4 day 1, and then on cycle 7 day 1. The CDR3 loop spans 16 amino acids. CDR1 and CDR2 (germline): MRHNA, SNTAGT. Trimming took 6 bases from V and 2 from J; bases not matched to a gene: 10. Clones were sequenced by immunoSEQ multiplex PCR, and TCRdb holds only the in-frame ones, with some missing. The table includes over 65,000 clones, around 79% detected once. As regards this clone: Antigen unknown.

The sample was CD4+ or CD8+ T cells sorted from blood, taken in a trial of the OX40 agonist ivuxolimab. The chain employs TRBV6-4 and TRBJ2-3; 8 nucleotides line up with TRBD2. The sequence came from an adult with an advanced solid tumor such as melanoma, head and neck, liver or kidney cancer. The CDR3 loop reads CASRKDFGRATDTQYF. CDR3 bases: TGTGCCAGCAGAAAAGACTTCGGGAGGGCCACAGATACGCAGTATTTT.